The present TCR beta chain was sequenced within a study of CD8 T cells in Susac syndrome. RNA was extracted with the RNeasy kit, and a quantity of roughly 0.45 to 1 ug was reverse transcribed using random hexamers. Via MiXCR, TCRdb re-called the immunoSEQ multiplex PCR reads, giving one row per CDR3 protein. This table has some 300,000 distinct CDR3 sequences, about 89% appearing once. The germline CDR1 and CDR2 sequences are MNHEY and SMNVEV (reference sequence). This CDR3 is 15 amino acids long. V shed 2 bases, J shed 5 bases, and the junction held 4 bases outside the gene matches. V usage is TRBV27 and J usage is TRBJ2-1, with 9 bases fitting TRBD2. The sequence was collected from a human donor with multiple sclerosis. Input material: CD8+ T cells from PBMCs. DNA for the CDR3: TGTGCCAGCAGTTTAGGGGCTAGCGGGGACAATGAGCAGTTCTTC. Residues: CASSLGASGDNEQFF.